This entry lists 12 T cell receptor beta chains sequenced from one sample in a study of blood T cell repertoires in COVID-19. Some clones are missing from TCRdb's copy, which holds only in-frame ones; the method was immunoSEQ multiplex PCR. The table includes 300,000 to 450,000 clones, roughly 77% detected once. Specimen: peripheral blood. The receptors originated from a human donor with acute or convalescent COVID-19. The donor label of this sample is uncertain.

In its sample, this clone was seen once. The CDR3 DNA is TGTGCCAGCAGTCGGGACAGGGGTTTTGATGGCTACACCTTC. Protein product: CASSRDRGFDGYTF. The chain uses TRBV6-5 and TRBJ1-2; 10 bases are shared with TRBD1. With 5 bases clipped from V and 6 bases from J, the junction kept 6 bases outside the gene matches. The germline V gene has CDR1 MNHEY and CDR2 SVGAGI. The CDR3 consists of 14 residues.

This chain joins TRBV27 and TRBJ1-1; D might be TRBD1 (6 bases). The germline V gene has CDR1 MNHEY and CDR2 SMNVEV (reference sequence). Trimming took off 5 bases at V and 1 base at J, with 11 bases between the two ends. This CDR3 is 14 amino acids long. The CDR3 nucleotides read TGTGCCAGCAGTATACAGGGTGAGAACACTGAAGCTTTCTTT. Protein: CASSIQGENTEAFF.

The V and J genes are TRBV7-2 and TRBJ2-1; TRBD2 matches at 7 bases. Trimming removed 3 bases from V and 3 bases from J; junction bases left unmatched: 17. This CDR3 has 19 residues. Germline values: CDR1 SGHTA, CDR2 FQGNSA. This CDR3 is CASSLTPLTRGGYYNEQFF. CDR3 in DNA: TGTGCCAGCAGCTTGACCCCCCTAACTCGCGGGGGTTACTACAATGAGCAGTTCTTC.

This clone has a single count. The chain links TRBV24-1 to TRBJ2-7; 9 bases are a match to TRBD1. This CDR3 spans 15 amino acids. J was trimmed by 4 bases and V by 9 bases; bases with no gene match: 12. Germline V gene sequence: CDR1 KGHDR, CDR2 SFDVKD. The CDR3 DNA is TGTGCCACCTTCCGGGACAGGGAGGTAGATTACGAGCAGTACTTC. It encodes CATFRDREVDYEQYF.

The gene calls are TRBV18 and TRBJ2-4, with a possible D match to TRBD2 (5 bases). Germline lookup yields CDR1 KGHSH and CDR2 LQKENI. The CDR3 length is 14 residues. Trimming pared 2 bases from V and 7 bases from J, leaving 12 bases between. The CDR3 DNA sequence: TGTGCCAGCTCACCAGGACTCCTCGGGAACATTCAGTACTTC. Encoded protein: CASSPGLLGNIQYF. The full variable domain, rest sourced from reference TRBV18 and TRBJ2-4, is NAGVMQNPRHLVRRRGQEARLRCSPMKGHSHVYWYRQLPEEGLKFMVYLQKENIIDESGMPKERFSAEFPKEGPSILRIQQVVRGDSAAYFCASSPGLLGNIQYFGAGTRLSVL.

The chain carries TRBV19 and TRBJ1-2, with a tentative D call TRBD1 (6 bases). This CDR3 spans 11 amino acids. Trimming left V 8 bases short and J 4 bases short, with 8 bases between. Germline assignment: CDR1 LNHDA and CDR2 SQIVND (reference sequence). The CDR3 coding sequence is TGTGCCAGTGGACAGTTCTATGGCTACACCTTC. This sequence encodes CASGQFYGYTF.

The chain joins TRBV5-1 to TRBJ1-1; 7 positions agree with TRBD1. V lost 0 bases to trimming and J lost 2 bases; unmatched junction nucleotides: 13. Germline V gene lookup returns CDR1 SGHRS and CDR2 YFSETQ. The CDR3 has 18 amino acids. This CDR3 reads CASSLGGLAGTVNTEAFF. For the CDR3, the DNA is TGCGCCAGCAGCTTGGGGGGCCTTGCCGGGACAGTAAACACTGAAGCTTTCTTT.

The chain carries TRBV7-2 and TRBJ1-5; TRBD1 is a possible D gene (6 bases). The germline V and J ends were trimmed by 5 bases and 5 bases, with 16 bases remaining between them. This CDR3 is built from 15 residues. CDR1 SGHTA and CDR2 FQGNSA come from the germline V gene. CDR3 region: CASSHQWGPDQPQHF. CDR3 coding DNA: TGTGCCAGCAGCCATCAATGGGGGCCGGATCAGCCCCAGCATTTT.

The J gene is TRBJ2-7, the V gene TRBV5-1; the match to TRBD1 covers 8 bases. The germline CDR1 and CDR2 sequences are SGHRS and YFSETQ. The J segment lost 5 bases and the V segment lost 5 bases, leaving 6 bases of the junction unmatched. The CDR3 loop spans 13 amino acids. The CDR3 here is CASSRTGINEQYF. CDR3 bases: TGCGCCAGCAGTAGGACAGGGATCAACGAGCAGTACTTC.

The genes are TRBV4-2 and TRBJ2-7, with 8 positions matching TRBD2. This CDR3 has 14 residues. The ends lost 1 base at V and 4 bases at J; junction bases unmatched: 3. Germline CDR1 and CDR2: LGHNA and YNFKEQ. In DNA, the CDR3 is TGTGCCAGCAGCCAAGGCCGGGGGGGATACGAGCAGTACTTC. Its translation is CASSQGRGGYEQYF.

The V call is TRBV5-1, the J call TRBJ2-7, with D perhaps matching TRBD1 (6 bases). The germline V gene has CDR1 SGHRS and CDR2 YFSETQ. This CDR3 is 16 amino acids long. Trimming stripped 2 bases from V and 0 bases from J, with 15 bases between. This chain's CDR3 is CASSLSGTRSSYEQYF. CDR3 nucleotides: TGCGCCAGCAGCTTATCCGGGACACGGAGCTCCTACGAGCAGTACTTC.

The chain combines TRBV2 with TRBJ2-5, with 11 positions matching TRBD1. CDR1 is SNHLY, CDR2 FYNNEI, per germline. With V trimmed by 7 bases and J by 4 bases, 8 bases remained unmatched. The CDR3 loop spans 15 amino acids. This CDR3 is CASNSDRGRGETQYF. The CDR3 nucleotides are TGTGCCAGCAATTCGGACAGGGGGCGAGGAGAGACCCAGTACTTC.